This T cell receptor (beta chain) was identified in a study of shared clonotypes between healthy human individuals. V was cut by 5 bases and J by 3 bases, with 21 bases left in between. CDR1 and CDR2 from the germline V gene are SEHNR and FQNEAQ (reference sequence). CDR3 length equals 17 residues. Generated by immunoSEQ multiplex PCR, the TCRdb table keeps only in-frame clones and is missing some. The table records roughly 1,500,000 clones, approximately 98.5% of them present only once. This TCR was recovered from a young man in good health. The chain carries TRBV7-9 and TRBJ2-3; weak D call: TRBD2 (6 bases). Sequencing was performed on naive CD4+ T cells sorted from blood. Subset specified: CD45RA+ positively selected. CDR3 bases: TGTGCCAGCAGCCCCAGCGGGCTCCCCCGGGATACAGATACGCAGTATTTT. It is translated as CASSPSGLPRDTDTQYF.